Ten or more counts support the clone carrying this T cell receptor (beta chain). The TCR beta CDR3 regions underwent amplification using RNA transcripts as the source. During a first-round RT-PCR of the TCR CDR3, the HTBI primer set was used. Each CDR3 protein gets one entry after TCRdb re-called the multiplex PCR reads with MiXCR. The sample lists over 350,000 distinct CDR3 sequences; 11% to 15% were seen once. This sample stems from a study of T cells in Graves' hyperthyroidism and ophthalmopathy. With 5 bases removed from V and 2 bases from J, the gap between germline ends came to 13 bases. Per germline, CDR1 SGHAT and CDR2 FQNNGV. This CDR3 has 14 residues.

The clonotype comes from a man aged 50-60 years with Graves' ophthalmopathy. Sequencing used blood. The chain joins TRBV11-2 to TRBJ2-7; D gene uncertain. CDR3 sequence: CASSPTEGAYEQYF. The CDR3 bases are TGTGCCAGCAGCCCGACCGAAGGTGCCTACGAGCAGTACTTC. Together with reference TRBV11-2 and TRBJ2-7, the CDR3 gives the full variable domain: EAGVAQSPRYKIIEKRQSVAFWCNPISGHATLYWYQQILGQGPKLLIQFQNNGVVDDSQLPKDRFSAERLKGVDSTLKIQPAKLEDSAVYLCASSPTEGAYEQYFGPGTRLTVT.